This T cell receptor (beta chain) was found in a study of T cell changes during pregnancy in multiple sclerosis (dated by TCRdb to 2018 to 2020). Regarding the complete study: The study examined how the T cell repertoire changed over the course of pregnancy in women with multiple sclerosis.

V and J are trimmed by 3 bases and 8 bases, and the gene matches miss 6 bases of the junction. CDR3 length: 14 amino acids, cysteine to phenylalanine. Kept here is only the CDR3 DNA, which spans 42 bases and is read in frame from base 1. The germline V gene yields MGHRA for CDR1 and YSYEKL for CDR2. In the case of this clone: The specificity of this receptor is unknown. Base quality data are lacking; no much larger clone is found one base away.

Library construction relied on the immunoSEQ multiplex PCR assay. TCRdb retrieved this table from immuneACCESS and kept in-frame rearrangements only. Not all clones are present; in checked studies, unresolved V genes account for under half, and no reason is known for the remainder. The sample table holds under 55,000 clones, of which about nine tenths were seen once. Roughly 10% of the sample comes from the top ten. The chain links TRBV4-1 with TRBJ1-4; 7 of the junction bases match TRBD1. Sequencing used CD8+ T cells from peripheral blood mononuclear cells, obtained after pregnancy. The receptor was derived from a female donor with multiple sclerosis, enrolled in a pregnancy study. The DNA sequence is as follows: TGCGCCAGCAGCCAGCAGGGACAGAACGAAAAACTGTTTTTT. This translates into CASSQQGQNEKLFF.